One T cell receptor beta chain is described in this entry. This sample is part of a study of PD-L1 blockade in urothelial cancer. Time point here: pretreatment peripheral blood. The number of samples from each patient was between 1 and 8, taken pretreatment and on-treatment. TCRdb's table, derived via immunoSEQ multiplex PCR, lists solely in-frame clones and lacks some. The sample holds around 63,000 clones; more than 80% are singletons and the top ten take around 6%. The material was PBMCs, obtained around atezolizumab (anti-PD-L1) treatment. The sequence was collected from a man aged 65-85 years with urothelial cancer.

The CDR3 region has the DNA TGTGCCAGCAGCCGGGGGGGGAGTGATGGCTACACCTTC. Its translation: CASSRGGSDGYTF. V and J are TRBV7-9 and TRBJ1-2; D possibly corresponds to TRBD1 (5 bases). Per the germline V gene, CDR1 is SEHNR and CDR2 is FQNEAQ (reference sequence). The CDR3 covers 13 residues. Trimming stripped 5 bases from V and 6 bases from J, with 13 bases between.